A few counts support the clone carrying this TCR beta chain. What it binds is unknown. What was sequenced were expressed TCRB transcripts, since all of the isolated RNA had been reverse transcribed. Assay used: immunoSEQ multiplex PCR; TCRdb lists only in-frame clones, some missing. The sample includes around 300,000 clones, 8% of them seen just once. The data were taken from a study of beta chain features in type 1 diabetes. Sorted cells reached over 95% purity in every population. The study's findings and limits: TCRB repertoires of naive, central memory and Treg cells appeared more similar among patients than among healthy donors.

CDR3 length equals 13 residues. Germline loops: CDR1 SGHNT, CDR2 YENEEA. The germline V and J ends were trimmed by 5 bases and 4 bases, with 10 bases remaining between them. V gene TRBV11-3 combines with J gene TRBJ2-3, with D possibly being TRBD2 (6 bases). The sequenced material came from central memory CD4+ T cells from blood. This receptor was identified in a woman under 30 in good health. The CDR3 region is CASSDRLADTQYF. CDR3 bases: TGTGCCAGCAGCGACCGACTAGCAGATACGCAGTATTTT.